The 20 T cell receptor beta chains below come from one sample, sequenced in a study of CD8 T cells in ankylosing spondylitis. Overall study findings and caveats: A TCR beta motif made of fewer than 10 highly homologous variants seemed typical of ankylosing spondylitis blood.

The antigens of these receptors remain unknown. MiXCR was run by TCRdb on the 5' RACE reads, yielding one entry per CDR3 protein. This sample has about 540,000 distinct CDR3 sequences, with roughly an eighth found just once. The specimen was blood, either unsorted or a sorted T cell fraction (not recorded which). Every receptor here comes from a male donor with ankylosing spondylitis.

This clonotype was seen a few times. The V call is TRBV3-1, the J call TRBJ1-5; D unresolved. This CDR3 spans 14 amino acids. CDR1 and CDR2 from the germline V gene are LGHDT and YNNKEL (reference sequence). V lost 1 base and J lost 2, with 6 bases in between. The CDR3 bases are TGTGCCAGCAGCCAAGGCGTAGGCAATCAGCCCCAGCATTTT. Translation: CASSQGVGNQPQHF.

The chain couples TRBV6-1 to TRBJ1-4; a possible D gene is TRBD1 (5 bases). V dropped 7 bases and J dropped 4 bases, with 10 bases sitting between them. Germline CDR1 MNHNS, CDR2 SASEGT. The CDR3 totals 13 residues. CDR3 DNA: TGTGCCAGCACGTGGAGGGGTAATGAAAAACTGTTTTTT. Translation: CASTWRGNEKLFF.

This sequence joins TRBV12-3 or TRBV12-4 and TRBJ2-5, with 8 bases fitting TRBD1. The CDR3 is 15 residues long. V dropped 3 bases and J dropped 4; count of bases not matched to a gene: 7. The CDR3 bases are TGTGCCAGCAGTTTCCAGGGGGCGTCAAGAGAGACCCAGTACTTC. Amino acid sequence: CASSFQGASRETQYF.

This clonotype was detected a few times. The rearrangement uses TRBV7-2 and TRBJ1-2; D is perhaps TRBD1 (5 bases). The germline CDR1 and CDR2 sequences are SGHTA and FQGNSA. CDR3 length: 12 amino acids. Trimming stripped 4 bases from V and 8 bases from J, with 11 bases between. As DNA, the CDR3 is TGTGCCAGCAGCTCGACAGTACCCGGCTACACCTTC. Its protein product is CASSSTVPGYTF.

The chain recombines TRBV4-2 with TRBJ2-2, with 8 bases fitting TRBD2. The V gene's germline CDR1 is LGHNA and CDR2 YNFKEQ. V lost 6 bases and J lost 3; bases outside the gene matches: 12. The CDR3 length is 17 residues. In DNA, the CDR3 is TGTGCCAGCAGACCCATAGGCCCAGCGGGAGACACCGGGGAGCTGTTTTTT. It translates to CASRPIGPAGDTGELFF.

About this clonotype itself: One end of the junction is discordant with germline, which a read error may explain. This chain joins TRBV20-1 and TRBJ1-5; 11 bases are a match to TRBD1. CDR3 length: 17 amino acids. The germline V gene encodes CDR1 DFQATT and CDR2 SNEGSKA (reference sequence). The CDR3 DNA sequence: TGCTGTGCTTTCCGGACAGGGGGCTACCCTGGAGATCAGCCCCAGCATTTT. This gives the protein CCAFRTGGYPGDQPQHF.

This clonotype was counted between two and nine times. The CDR3 DNA follows: TGCAGTGCTTTGGGGGACAGGGGGGAGAATCAGCCCCAGCATTTT. It yields the protein CSALGDRGENQPQHF. The chain recombines TRBV20-1 with TRBJ1-5, with 11 bases fitting TRBD1. The CDR3 sequence is 15 residues long. V was clipped by 5 bases and J by 4 bases; unmatched bases: 7. Germline V CDR1 and CDR2: DFQATT, SNEGSKA (reference sequence).

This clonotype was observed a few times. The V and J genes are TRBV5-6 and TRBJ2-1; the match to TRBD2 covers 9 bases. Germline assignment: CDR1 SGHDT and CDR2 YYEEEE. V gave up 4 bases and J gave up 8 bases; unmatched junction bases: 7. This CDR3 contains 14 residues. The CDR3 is CASSPVAGADEQFF. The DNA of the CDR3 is TGTGCCAGCAGCCCTGTAGCGGGAGCTGATGAGCAGTTCTTC.

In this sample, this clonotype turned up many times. The CDR3 DNA is TGTGCCAGCAGCCAAATCGGACAGGGTCAAGAGACCCAGTACTTC. Amino acid sequence: CASSQIGQGQETQYF. This sequence joins TRBV14 and TRBJ2-5; 8 bases agree with TRBD1. CDR1 is SGHDN, CDR2 FVKESK, per germline. The CDR3 covers 15 residues. V lost 2 bases, J lost 2 bases, and 4 bases stayed unmatched. The entire variable domain, with the rest obtained from reference TRBV14 and TRBJ2-5, is as follows: EAGVTQFPSHSVIEKGQTVTLRCDPISGHDNLYWYRRVMGKEIKFLLHFVKESKQDESGMPNNRFLAERTGGTYSTLKVQPAELEDSGVYFCASSQIGQGQETQYFGPGTRLLVL.

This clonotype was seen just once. DNA for the CDR3: TGCAGTCCTGAGGAGGCTAGCGGGCCAAGGGATACGCAGTATTTT. Amino acids: CSPEEASGPRDTQYF. V gene TRBV20-1 combines with J gene TRBJ2-3; 8 bases align to TRBD2. CDR1 is DFQATT and CDR2 is SNEGSKA in the germline V gene (reference sequence). This CDR3 region has 15 residues. J gave up 6 bases and V 8 bases, and 16 bases lay outside the gene matches.

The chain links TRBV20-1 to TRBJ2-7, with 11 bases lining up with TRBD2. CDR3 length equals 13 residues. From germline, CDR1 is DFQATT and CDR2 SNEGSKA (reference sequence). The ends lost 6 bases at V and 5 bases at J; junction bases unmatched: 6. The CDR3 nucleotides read TGCAGTGCACGACTAGCGGGAAGGGACGAGCAGTACGTC. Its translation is CSARLAGRDEQYV.

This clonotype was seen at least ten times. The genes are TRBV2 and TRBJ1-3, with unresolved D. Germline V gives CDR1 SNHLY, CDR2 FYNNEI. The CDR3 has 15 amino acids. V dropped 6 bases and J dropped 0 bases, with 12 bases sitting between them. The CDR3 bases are TGTGCCAGCAGCTCCGGACGGAGCTCTGGAAACACCATATATTTT. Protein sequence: CASSSGRSSGNTIYF.

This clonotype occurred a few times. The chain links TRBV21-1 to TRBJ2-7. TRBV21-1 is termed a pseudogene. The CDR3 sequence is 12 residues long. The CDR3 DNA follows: TGTGCCAGCAGCAAACACAGCTACGAGCAGTACGTC. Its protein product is CASSKHSYEQYV.

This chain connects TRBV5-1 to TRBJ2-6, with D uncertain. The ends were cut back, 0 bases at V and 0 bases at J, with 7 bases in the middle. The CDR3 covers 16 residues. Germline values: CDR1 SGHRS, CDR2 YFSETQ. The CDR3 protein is CASSLAGSSGANVLTF. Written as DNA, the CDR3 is TGCGCCAGCAGCTTGGCCGGCTCCTCTGGGGCCAACGTCCTGACTTTC.

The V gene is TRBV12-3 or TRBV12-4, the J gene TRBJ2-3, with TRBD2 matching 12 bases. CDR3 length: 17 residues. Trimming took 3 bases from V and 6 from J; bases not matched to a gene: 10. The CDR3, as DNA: TGTGCCAGCAGTTTGGGCGGACTAGCGGGATTCTTGGATACGCAGTATTTT. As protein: CASSLGGLAGFLDTQYF.

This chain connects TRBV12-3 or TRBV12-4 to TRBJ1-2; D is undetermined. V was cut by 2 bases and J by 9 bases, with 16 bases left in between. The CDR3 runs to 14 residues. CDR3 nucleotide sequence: TGTGCCAGCAGTTTACCAGGACGGCGGGAGAGCTACACCTTC. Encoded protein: CASSLPGRRESYTF.

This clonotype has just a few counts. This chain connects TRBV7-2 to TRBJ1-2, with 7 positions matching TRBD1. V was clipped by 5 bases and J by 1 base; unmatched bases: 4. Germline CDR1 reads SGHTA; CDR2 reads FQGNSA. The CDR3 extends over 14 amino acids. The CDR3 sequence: CASSRDSLNYGYTF. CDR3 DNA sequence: TGTGCCAGCAGCAGGGACAGCCTTAACTATGGCTACACCTTC.

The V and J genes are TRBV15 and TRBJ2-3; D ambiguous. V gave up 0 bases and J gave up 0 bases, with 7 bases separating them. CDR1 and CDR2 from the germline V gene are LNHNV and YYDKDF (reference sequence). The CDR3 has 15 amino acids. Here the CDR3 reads CATSRDPDSTDTQYF. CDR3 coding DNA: TGTGCCACCAGCAGAGACCCCGACAGCACAGATACGCAGTATTTT.

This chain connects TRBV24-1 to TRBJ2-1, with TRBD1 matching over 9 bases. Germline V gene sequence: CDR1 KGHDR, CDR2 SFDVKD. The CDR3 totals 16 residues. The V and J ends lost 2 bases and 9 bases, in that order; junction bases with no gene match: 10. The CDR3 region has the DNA TGTGCCACCAGTGATTACGGGACAGGGCAGGACAGTGAGCAGTTCTTC. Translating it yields CATSDYGTGQDSEQFF.

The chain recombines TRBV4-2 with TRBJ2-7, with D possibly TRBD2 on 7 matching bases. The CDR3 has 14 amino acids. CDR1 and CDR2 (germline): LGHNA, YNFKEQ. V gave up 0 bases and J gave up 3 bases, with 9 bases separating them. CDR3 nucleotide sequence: TGTGCCAGCAGCCAAGACGGGGGGCGCTACGAGCAGTACTTC. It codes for CASSQDGGRYEQYF.